This T cell receptor (beta chain) was captured in a study of T-cell memory formation after mild COVID-19. CDR1 is ENHRY and CDR2 is SYGVKD in the germline V gene. V was trimmed by 7 bases and J by 0 bases, leaving 11 bases between them. This CDR3 has 14 amino acids. This clonotype was observed a few times. Via MiXCR, TCRdb re-called the 5' RACE reads, giving one row per CDR3 protein. The sample holds about 49,000 distinct CDR3 sequences; approximately 7% are singletons and the top ten take roughly 1.4%. This rearrangement joins TRBV10-3 to TRBJ2-3; tentatively, D is TRBD1 or TRBD2 (5 bases each). The sample taken for sequencing was PBMCs or a T cell subset sorted from them (not recorded which). This clonotype originated in a man younger than 35 who had mild COVID-19 (a few samples of this study predate the infection). Cell type and time point are not known. The CDR3 is CAIKGTRSTDTQYF. CDR3 sequence (DNA): TGTGCCATCAAAGGGACCCGAAGCACAGATACGCAGTATTTT.